This T cell receptor beta chain originates from a study of metastatic and nonmetastatic thyroid tumors. The entire patient cohort was treatment-naive prior to thyroid surgery. TCRdb reprocessed the PCR reads via MiXCR. The repertoire holds roughly 33,000 clones, with around 17% as singletons. The receptor's source is a male donor with papillary thyroid cancer or a benign thyroid nodule (not recorded which). Some clones in this sample may be carry-over from other donors' samples. What was sequenced was blood.

CDR3 DNA: TGTGCCAGCAGCTTAGCGCGGTGGCAGGGGGCCCATGAGCAGTTCTTC. This gives the protein CASSLARWQGAHEQFF. The chain couples TRBV7-2 to TRBJ2-1, with TRBD1 matching 8 bases. With 0 bases clipped from V and 8 bases from J, the junction kept 9 bases outside the gene matches. Germline CDR1 is SGHTA and CDR2 is FQGNSA. The CDR3 is 16 residues long.